One and the same sample provided the 31 T cell receptor beta chains below, sequenced in a study of a mutant IDH1 vaccine in newly diagnosed glioma. This sample's time point: week 5, during vaccination. In the vaccine, a single dose held 300 ug of the mutant IDH1 20-mer peptide, along with topical imiquimod. Assay used: immunoSEQ multiplex PCR; TCRdb lists only in-frame clones, some missing. The data contain about 51,000 clones, roughly 78% of them seen just once; the ten biggest clones take up roughly 5%. Their target antigens are unknown. The sample in question was PBMCs, obtained from a glioma patient whose treatment included an IDH1 peptide vaccine. The receptor set was obtained from a man aged 50-59 years with glioma.

This chain links TRBV5-1 with TRBJ2-5, with 7 bases that match TRBD1. Germline-derived CDR1 and CDR2 are SGHRS and YFSETQ. CDR3 length: 16 amino acids. V dropped 0 bases and J dropped 1; count of bases not matched to a gene: 6. The CDR3 sequence is CASSLGGTEIQETQYF. The CDR3 nucleotides are TGCGCCAGCAGCTTGGGGGGGACAGAAATCCAAGAGACCCAGTACTTC. The variable domain in full, with the rest retrieved from reference TRBV5-1 and TRBJ2-5, is KAGVTQTPRYLIKTRGQQVTLSCSPISGHRSVSWYQQTPGQGLQFLFEYFSETQRNKGNFPGRFSGRQFSNSRSEMNVSTLELGDSALYLCASSLGGTEIQETQYFGPGTRLLVL.

The CDR3 DNA reads as TGTGCCAGCAGCGTAGGGGGGGGCACAAGCAATCAGCCCCAGCATTTT. It specifies CASSVGGGTSNQPQHF. The genes are TRBV9 and TRBJ1-5; TRBD1 is a possible D gene (6 bases). This CDR3 comprises 16 residues. V gave up 0 bases and J gave up 1 base, with 11 bases separating them. Germline-derived CDR1 and CDR2 are SGDLS and YYNGEE.

The chain joins TRBV10-3 to TRBJ2-1, with D perhaps being TRBD1 or TRBD2 (5 bases each). Germline CDR1 is ENHRY and CDR2 is SYGVKD. This CDR3 comprises 13 residues. Trimming cost V 6 bases and J 9 bases, with 15 bases left between them. The DNA for the CDR3 is TGTGCCATCAGCCAGGGCCATGGGGGTGAGCAGTTCTTC. The encoded protein is CAISQGHGGEQFF.

The chain uses TRBV7-6 and TRBJ2-5, with 12 bases fitting TRBD2. The germline gives CDR1 SGHVS, CDR2 FNYEAQ. Losses at the gene ends were 2 bases for V and 5 bases for J; bases not matched to a gene: 9. The CDR3 runs 17 residues. The CDR3 nucleotides are TGTGCCAGCAGCTTAATCGGATCTAGCGGGGGGGCCGAGACCCAGTACTTC. As protein: CASSLIGSSGGAETQYF.

About this clone: This specimen includes other DNA sequences encoding the same CDR3. The chain employs TRBV7-9 and TRBJ2-5, with D possibly being TRBD2 (6 bases). The V gene's germline CDR1 is SEHNR and CDR2 FQNEAQ (reference sequence). Trimming stripped 1 base from V and 5 bases from J, with 11 bases between. The CDR3 contains 14 residues. CDR3 DNA: TGTGCCAGCAGCTTAGGGACCGGAGGGGAGACCCAGTACTTC. This encodes CASSLGTGGETQYF.

The V gene is TRBV27, the J gene TRBJ2-5; weak D call: TRBD1 (7 bases). The V gene's germline CDR1 is MNHEY and CDR2 SMNVEV (reference sequence). CDR3 size: 14 residues. The V end lost 5 bases, the J end lost 1 base, and 11 bases lay between the germline ends. CDR3 amino acids: CASSAGQLQETQYF. Here the CDR3 DNA reads TGTGCCAGCAGTGCGGGACAGCTCCAAGAGACCCAGTACTTC.

V is TRBV9 and J is TRBJ2-3; TRBD2 agrees at 10 bases. Germline CDR1 reads SGDLS; CDR2 reads YYNGEE. The length of the CDR3 is 16 residues. Germline trimming cut 3 bases from V and 5 bases from J; bases unmatched to any gene: 9. This CDR3 is CASSAAGGPGLDTQYF. CDR3 DNA sequence: TGTGCCAGCAGCGCAGCGGGGGGGCCTGGCCTAGATACGCAGTATTTT.

The chain employs TRBV29-1 and TRBJ1-2; 8 positions match TRBD1. The CDR3 spans 12 residues. Per germline, CDR1 SQVTM and CDR2 ANQGSEA. The junction had 3 bases not matched to a gene; V was cut back by 5 bases and J by 4 bases. CDR3 sequence reads: CSVLGQVYGYTF. DNA of the CDR3: TGCAGCGTTCTGGGACAGGTCTATGGCTACACCTTC. Based on the CDR3 plus reference TRBV29-1 and TRBJ1-2, the full variable domain is SAVISQKPSRDICQRGTSLTIQCQVDSQVTMMFWYRQQPGQSLTLIATANQGSEATYESGFVIDKFPISRPNLTFSTLTVSNMSPEDSSIYLCSVLGQVYGYTFGSGTRLTVV.

The V call is TRBV4-1, the J call TRBJ2-1; D tentatively reads TRBD1 or TRBD2 (5 bases each). The CDR3 covers 15 residues. CDR1 and CDR2 (germline): MGHRA, YSYEKL. Trimming took off 4 bases at V and 10 bases at J, with 20 bases between the two ends. As DNA, the CDR3 is TGCGCCAGCAGCCCGCCGGGGCTTAGGGATGGCGAGCAGTTCTTC. The encoded protein is CASSPPGLRDGEQFF.

This clone was observed a few times. This chain uses TRBV5-6 with TRBJ1-1, with TRBD1 matching 8 bases. Germline CDR1 and CDR2: SGHDT and YYEEEE. The CDR3 is 14 amino acids. The J segment lost 0 bases and the V segment lost 3 bases, leaving 1 base of the junction unmatched. The CDR3 here is CASSSGGVNTEAFF. CDR3 DNA: TGTGCCAGCAGCTCAGGGGGCGTGAACACTGAAGCTTTCTTT.

The CDR3 bases are TGTGCCAGCAGTTCCTACCGGACGGCGTACGAGCAGTACTTC. It is translated as CASSSYRTAYEQYF. This rearrangement joins TRBV6-5 to TRBJ2-7; D ambiguous. V was cut by 4 bases and J by 4 bases, with 14 bases left in between. Germline CDR1 is MNHEY and CDR2 is SVGAGI. The CDR3 covers 14 residues.

V usage is TRBV2 and J usage is TRBJ1-1; D call uncertain. The CDR3 has 14 amino acids. The germline gives CDR1 SNHLY, CDR2 FYNNEI. Trimming cost V 6 bases and J 0 bases, with 11 bases left between them. The CDR3 DNA sequence: TGTGCCAGCAGGCGGGGAGATGTGAACACTGAAGCTTTCTTT. The encoded protein is CASRRGDVNTEAFF. Variable domain in full (rest from reference TRBV2 and TRBJ1-1): EPEVTQTPSHQVTQMGQEVILRCVPISNHLYFYWYRQILGQKVEFLVSFYNNEISEKSEIFDDQFSVERPDGSNFTLKIRSTKLEDSAMYFCASRRGDVNTEAFFGQGTRLTVV.

The rearrangement joins TRBV27 to TRBJ1-5; 7 bases agree with TRBD1. The CDR3 sequence is 15 residues long. After removal of 5 bases from V and 7 bases from J, the junction contained 11 bases not matched to a gene. Looked up from germline, CDR1 is MNHEY and CDR2 is SMNVEV (reference sequence). CDR3: CASSPRRTGDQPQHF. The CDR3 DNA sequence: TGTGCCAGCAGTCCCCGCCGGACAGGAGACCAGCCCCAGCATTTT.

J is TRBJ2-3 and V is TRBV6-4; either TRBD1 or TRBD2 may fit D (5 bases each). Looked up from germline, CDR1 is MRHNA and CDR2 is SNTAGT. This CDR3 has 14 residues. V was clipped by 10 bases and J by 2 bases, with 16 bases between them. The CDR3 loop is CATSPGRDTDTQYF. CDR3 DNA sequence: TGTGCCACCTCACCGGGACGGGACACAGATACGCAGTATTTT.

This clone has only a few counts. The chain combines TRBV19 with TRBJ1-5; 9 bases fit TRBD1. The CDR3 loop spans 17 amino acids. Trimming took 4 bases from V and 1 from J; bases not matched to a gene: 8. The V gene's germline CDR1 is LNHDA and CDR2 SQIVND (reference sequence). CDR3 nucleotides: TGTGCCAGTAGTAGGAGGGACAGGGTAGCGAGCAATCAGCCCCAGCATTTT. Translating gives CASSRRDRVASNQPQHF. Based on the CDR3 plus reference TRBV19 and TRBJ1-5, the full variable domain is DGGITQSPKYLFRKEGQNVTLSCEQNLNHDAMYWYRQDPGQGLRLIYYSQIVNDFQKGDIAEGYSVSREKKESFPLTVTSAQKNPTAFYLCASSRRDRVASNQPQHFGDGTRLSIL.

The chain employs TRBV27 and TRBJ2-1, with TRBD1 identical over 11 bases. The CDR3 sequence is 14 residues long. Per the germline V gene, CDR1 is MNHEY and CDR2 is SMNVEV (reference sequence). J was trimmed by 6 bases and V by 8 bases; bases with no gene match: 6. This CDR3 reads CASRDRGASNEQFF. The CDR3 DNA sequence: TGTGCCAGCCGGGACAGGGGGGCGTCCAATGAGCAGTTCTTC.

The chain employs TRBV10-3 and TRBJ1-3, with a weak D call TRBD1 (5 bases). The germline V gene has CDR1 ENHRY and CDR2 SYGVKD. This CDR3 contains 13 residues. Trimming shortened V by 6 bases and J by 3 bases, and 9 bases separated the two germline ends. The DNA for the CDR3 is TGTGCCATCAGGACAGCGAATGGAAACACCATATATTTT. Protein: CAIRTANGNTIYF.

The count of this clone is one. The chain combines TRBV5-1 with TRBJ1-1, with TRBD1 as a possible D gene (5 bases). V lost 4 bases to trimming and J lost 3 bases, with 13 bases between them. CDR3 size: 14 residues. CDR1 SGHRS and CDR2 YFSETQ come from the germline V gene. This CDR3 reads CASSDYGGDTEAFF. The CDR3 nucleotides are TGCGCCAGCAGCGATTATGGGGGGGACACTGAAGCTTTCTTT.

This rearrangement joins TRBV19 to TRBJ1-5; TRBD1 matches 7 bases. The CDR3 has 17 residues. V shed 4 bases and J 7 bases; nucleotides not matched to a gene: 16. Germline V gene lookup returns CDR1 LNHDA and CDR2 SQIVND (reference sequence). The CDR3 sequence is CASSTPGTDHSGQPQHF. The CDR3 DNA reads TGTGCCAGTAGTACCCCCGGGACAGATCATAGCGGGCAGCCCCAGCATTTT.

The rearrangement links TRBV6-9 to TRBJ1-5, with 11 bases that match TRBD1. The V gene end was trimmed by 8 bases and the J gene end by 2 bases; junction bases not matched to a gene: 17. Germline V gives CDR1 MNHGY, CDR2 SVAAGI. The CDR3 runs 19 residues. The CDR3 sequence: CASGRQDRSGQGGNQPQHF. For the CDR3, the DNA is TGTGCCAGCGGCCGCCAGGACCGTTCGGGACAGGGGGGCAATCAGCCCCAGCATTTT.

The chain joins TRBV6-5 to TRBJ2-7, with a possible D match to TRBD2 (5 bases). This CDR3 is 13 amino acids long. CDR1 and CDR2 from the germline V gene are MNHEY and SVGAGI. With 4 bases removed from V and 0 bases from J, the gap between germline ends came to 7 bases. CDR3 residues: CASSFRDSYEQYF. DNA for the CDR3: TGTGCCAGCAGTTTTCGGGACTCCTACGAGCAGTACTTC.

This chain uses TRBV30 with TRBJ2-2; D unclear. The germline V and J ends were trimmed by 3 bases and 4 bases, with 3 bases remaining between them. The germline gives CDR1 GTSNPN, CDR2 SVGIG (reference sequence). This CDR3 region has 11 residues. CDR3 in amino acids: CAWRGTGELFF. The CDR3 nucleotides are TGTGCCTGGAGGGGCACCGGGGAGCTGTTTTTT.

V gene TRBV7-2 combines with J gene TRBJ1-1; D possibly corresponds to TRBD1 (5 bases). Between the trimmed V and J ends, which lost 6 bases and 4 bases, there was a span of 9 bases. The V gene's germline CDR1 is SGHTA and CDR2 FQGNSA. The CDR3 extends over 12 amino acids. For the CDR3, the DNA is TGTGCCAGCAGTCCAGGGATCACTGAAGCTTTCTTT. Translation: CASSPGITEAFF.

CDR3 region: CASSDQLTGTNEQFF. CDR3 DNA: TGTGCCAGCAGTGACCAGTTGACAGGGACCAATGAGCAGTTCTTC. The chain recombines TRBV2 with TRBJ2-1, with TRBD1 matching 7 bases. The V gene end was trimmed by 3 bases and the J gene end by 6 bases; junction bases not matched to a gene: 8. This CDR3 has 15 amino acids. Germline V gene sequence: CDR1 SNHLY, CDR2 FYNNEI.

V is TRBV6-4 and J is TRBJ1-6; D not resolved. Germline CDR1 reads MRHNA; CDR2 reads SNTAGT. This CDR3 has 15 amino acids. Trimming took 3 bases from V and 9 from J, leaving 15 bases between them. The CDR3 DNA reads as TGTGCCAGCAGTGAAGGCAATGGGTCGGGTTCACCCCTCCACTTT. Its protein product is CASSEGNGSGSPLHF.

Only a few counts were recorded for this clone. This sequence joins TRBV28 and TRBJ2-5; 10 positions match TRBD2. The CDR3 covers 16 residues. Trimming cost V 5 bases and J 4 bases; bases outside gene matches: 10. Germline loops: CDR1 MDHEN, CDR2 SYDVKM. The CDR3 nucleotides are TGTGCCAGCAGTCGTGGGGAGCGGGGGGGCGGAGAGACCCAGTACTTC. Translated, it gives CASSRGERGGGETQYF.

The chain combines TRBV29-1 with TRBJ2-1; 7 bases map to TRBD2. J was trimmed by 0 bases and V by 3 bases; bases with no gene match: 11. This CDR3 is built from 17 residues. CDR1 and CDR2 from the germline V gene are SQVTM and ANQGSEA. CDR3: CSVDFTGGSGSYNEQFF. In DNA, the CDR3 is TGCAGCGTTGACTTTACGGGGGGATCGGGCTCCTACAATGAGCAGTTCTTC.

The V gene is TRBV27, the J gene TRBJ2-7, with 7 bases lining up with TRBD1. V lost 7 bases and J lost 2; bases outside the gene matches: 14. The CDR3 sequence is 16 residues long. Germline V CDR1 and CDR2: MNHEY, SMNVEV (reference sequence). The CDR3 DNA is TGTGCCAGCAAAACAGCCGGGACAGCGAAACCCTACGAGCAGTACTTC. This codes for CASKTAGTAKPYEQYF.

The rearrangement links TRBV4-3 to TRBJ2-7; 7 bases agree with TRBD2. From germline, CDR1 is LGHNA and CDR2 YSLEER. The J segment lost 7 bases and the V segment lost 4 bases, leaving 7 bases of the junction unmatched. CDR3 size: 13 residues. CDR3: CASSLSGGGEQYF. Written as DNA, the CDR3 is TGCGCCAGCAGCCTATCGGGGGGTGGGGAGCAGTACTTC.

The chain employs TRBV5-6 and TRBJ2-1; 12 bases align to TRBD1. Germline lookup yields CDR1 SGHDT and CDR2 YYEEEE. The CDR3 is 16 residues long. V lost 4 bases and J lost 7; bases outside the gene matches: 9. The DNA for the CDR3 is TGTGCCAGCAGCCACCCGGGACAGGGGGCTCAGAATGAGCAGTTCTTC. Residues: CASSHPGQGAQNEQFF. Looking up the rest from reference TRBV5-6 and TRBJ2-1 gives the full variable domain: DAGVTQSPTHLIKTRGQQVTLRCSPKSGHDTVSWYQQALGQGPQFIFQYYEEEERQRGNFPDRFSGHQFPNYSSELNVNALLLGDSALYLCASSHPGQGAQNEQFFGPGTRLTVL.

The rearrangement joins TRBV4-1 to TRBJ2-5; D is ambiguous. Germline values: CDR1 MGHRA, CDR2 YSYEKL. The ends were cut back, 0 bases at V and 3 bases at J, with 8 bases in the middle. This CDR3 has 14 residues. The chain's CDR3 is CASSQDPWEETQYF. The CDR3 coding sequence is TGCGCCAGCAGCCAAGACCCATGGGAAGAGACCCAGTACTTC.